The 10 T cell receptor beta chains below all came from one sample that was sequenced in a study of regulatory T cells in long-lasting Graves disease. Stated time point: persistent/refractory GD, antithyroid drugs over 5 years with positive TRAb. Scientists built the TCR library using RNA that was extracted from PBMCs. The authors built TCR beta libraries using iRepertoire HTBI primers and Arm-PCR of CDR3 regions. One entry per CDR3 protein results from TCRdb running MiXCR on the multiplex PCR reads. The sample consists of roughly 500,000 distinct CDR3 sequences, approximately 23% of them appearing once. The sample consisted of peripheral blood mononuclear cells (PBMCs), taken when the disease was refractory, from a patient treated with antithyroid drugs. The receptors originated from a female donor with Graves disease.

This clonotype was detected once. The chain couples TRBV11-2 to TRBJ1-1; D remains unclear. The germline V and J ends were trimmed by 4 bases and 1 base, with 16 bases remaining between them. This CDR3 comprises 16 residues. The germline gives CDR1 SGHAT, CDR2 FQNNGV. The CDR3 DNA reads as TGTGCCAGCAGCTCCCATGCGGCGGCAACGAACACTGAAGCTTTCTTT. Residues: CASSSHAAATNTEAFF.

This clonotype was counted many times. J is TRBJ1-1 and V is TRBV7-2; no definite D call. Germline CDR1 reads SGHTA; CDR2 reads FQGNSA. The ends were cut back, 1 base at V and 5 bases at J, with 11 bases in the middle. The CDR3 covers 14 residues. CDR3 nucleotide sequence: TGTGCCAGCAGCTTAGACACTCAACGGACTGAAGCTTTCTTT. Translated, it gives CASSLDTQRTEAFF.

This clonotype was detected a few times. This rearrangement joins TRBV28 to TRBJ2-7; D might be TRBD1 (6 bases). CDR3 length: 18 amino acids. The germline V gene encodes CDR1 MDHEN and CDR2 SYDVKM. Trimming pared 6 bases from V and 5 bases from J, leaving 29 bases between. The CDR3: CASSFRLVTGQFHNEQYF. In DNA form, the CDR3 reads TGTGCCAGCAGCTTCCGCCTGGTCACCGGACAGTTTCATAACGAGCAGTACTTC.

The table lists this clonotype with many counts. This chain joins TRBV28 and TRBJ2-7; D gene unclear. The CDR3 sequence is 12 residues long. V was cut by 7 bases and J by 0 bases, with 7 bases left in between. Germline V lookup: CDR1 MDHEN, CDR2 SYDVKM. CDR3 amino acids: CASNAVSYEQYF. CDR3 bases: TGTGCCAGCAATGCAGTCTCCTACGAGCAGTACTTC.

This clonotype occurred many times. In nucleotides, the CDR3 is TGTGCCAGCAACTCGAGGGGAACCTACGAGCAGTACTTC. Protein product: CASNSRGTYEQYF. The V gene is TRBV2, the J gene TRBJ2-7; perhaps D is TRBD1 or TRBD2 (5 bases each). The CDR3 is 13 amino acids. In germline, CDR1 is SNHLY, CDR2 FYNNEI. Trimming shortened V by 7 bases and J by 2 bases, and 12 bases separated the two germline ends.

This clonotype was picked up a small number of times. V usage is TRBV3-1 and J usage is TRBJ1-4; D unresolved. This CDR3 comprises 15 residues. V was trimmed by 4 bases and J by 0 bases, leaving 9 bases between them. Germline V gene sequence: CDR1 LGHDT, CDR2 YNNKEL (reference sequence). The CDR3 nucleotides are TGTGCCAGCAGCCCCTATGGAGCAACTAATGAAAAACTGTTTTTT. Translating gives CASSPYGATNEKLFF. Supplemented by reference TRBV3-1 and TRBJ1-4, the full variable domain reads DTAVSQTPKYLVTQMGNDKSIKCEQNLGHDTMYWYKQDSKKFLKIMFSYNNKELIINETVPNRFSPKSPDKAHLNLHINSLELGDSAVYFCASSPYGATNEKLFFGSGTQLSVL.

The rearrangement joins TRBV12-3 or TRBV12-4 to TRBJ2-2; 8 nucleotides agree with TRBD1. V gave up 3 bases and J gave up 6 bases; unmatched junction bases: 9. The CDR3 loop spans 16 amino acids. The CDR3 sequence: CASSFSSDRGAGELFF. The CDR3 DNA is TGTGCCAGCAGTTTTTCCTCTGACAGGGGTGCCGGGGAGCTGTTTTTT.

This clonotype was seen only a few times. The chain uses TRBV7-2 and TRBJ1-2; D is unresolved. The CDR3 length is 13 residues. Germline V gene sequence: CDR1 SGHTA, CDR2 FQGNSA. Deletions cut 3 bases from V and 7 bases from J, with 12 bases between. The CDR3 sequence is CASSFGVEGGYTF. As DNA, the CDR3 is TGTGCCAGCAGCTTCGGGGTTGAGGGTGGCTACACCTTC.

In this sample, this clonotype turned up many times. V gene TRBV29-1 combines with J gene TRBJ1-1, with D possibly TRBD1 on 6 matching bases. The CDR3 has 15 amino acids. Germline CDR1 is SQVTM and CDR2 is ANQGSEA. The V gene lost 2 bases and the J gene lost 3 bases, with 16 bases spanning the gap. This CDR3 is CSVERGRGHHTEAFF. CDR3 coding DNA: TGCAGCGTTGAAAGGGGTCGGGGGCATCACACTGAAGCTTTCTTT.

This clonotype turned up a few times. V usage is TRBV5-1 and J usage is TRBJ2-5; 9 positions agree with TRBD1. V gave up 4 bases and J gave up 5 bases; unmatched junction bases: 6. In germline, CDR1 is SGHRS, CDR2 YFSETQ. The CDR3 has 14 amino acids. DNA for the CDR3: TGCGCCAGCAGCGAAGGACAGGGGAGGGAGACCCAGTACTTC. Protein product: CASSEGQGRETQYF.